This T cell receptor (beta chain) was found in a study of T cell changes during pregnancy in multiple sclerosis. The CDR3 covers 16 residues. Trimming took off 3 bases at V and 8 bases at J, with 20 bases between the two ends. Germline V gives CDR1 SEHNR, CDR2 FQNEAQ (reference sequence). Method: immunoSEQ multiplex PCR; TCRdb's copy keeps in-frame clones and lacks some. The sample records more than 90,000 clones, more than 85% being singletons. This sequence was found in a female donor with multiple sclerosis, enrolled in a pregnancy study. Sequenced here: peripheral blood, sampled in the first trimester of pregnancy. The chain employs TRBV7-9 and TRBJ2-1; TRBD2 is a possible D gene (6 bases). The CDR3 coding sequence is TGTGCCAGCAGCTTTTACCCCCCTAGCGATGATCATGAGCAGTTCTTC. Translation: CASSFYPPSDDHEQFF.